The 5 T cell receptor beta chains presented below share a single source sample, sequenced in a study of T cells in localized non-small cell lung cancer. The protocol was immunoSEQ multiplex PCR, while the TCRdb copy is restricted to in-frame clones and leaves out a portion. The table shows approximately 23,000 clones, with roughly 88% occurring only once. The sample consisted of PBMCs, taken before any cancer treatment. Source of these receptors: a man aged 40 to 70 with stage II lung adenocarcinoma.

CDR3 nucleotides: TGCGCCAGCCCGGGCAGGGGCTCTAGCAATCAGCCCCAGCATTTT. Protein sequence: CASPGRGSSNQPQHF. This chain joins TRBV5-1 and TRBJ1-5, with D possibly matching TRBD1 (6 bases). This CDR3 is built from 15 residues. Deletions cut 7 bases from V and 0 bases from J, with 14 bases between. Germline CDR1 reads SGHRS; CDR2 reads YFSETQ.

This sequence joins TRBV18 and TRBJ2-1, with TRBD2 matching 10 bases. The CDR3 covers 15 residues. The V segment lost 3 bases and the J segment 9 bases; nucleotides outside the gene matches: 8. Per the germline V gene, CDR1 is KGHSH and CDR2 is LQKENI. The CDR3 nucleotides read TGTGCCAGCTCACCGGCTAGCGGGAGCGGGGGTGAGCAGTTCTTC. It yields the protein CASSPASGSGGEQFF.

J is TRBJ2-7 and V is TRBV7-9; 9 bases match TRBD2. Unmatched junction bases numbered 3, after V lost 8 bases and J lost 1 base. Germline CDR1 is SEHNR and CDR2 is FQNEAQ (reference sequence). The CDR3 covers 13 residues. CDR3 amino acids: CASSSGISYEQYF. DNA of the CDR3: TGTGCCAGCTCTAGCGGGATATCCTACGAGCAGTACTTC.

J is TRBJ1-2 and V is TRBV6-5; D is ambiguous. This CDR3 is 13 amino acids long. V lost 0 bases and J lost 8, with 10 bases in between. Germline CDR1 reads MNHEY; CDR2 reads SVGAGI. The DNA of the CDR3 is TGTGCCAGCAGTTACTCGATTACCCGGGGCTACACCTTC. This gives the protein CASSYSITRGYTF.

CDR3 coding DNA: TGTGCCAGCAGTTTAGACCTAGGTTACTCCTACGAGCAGTACTTC. This translates into CASSLDLGYSYEQYF. The chain employs TRBV28 and TRBJ2-7; D gene unclear. The CDR3 sequence is 15 residues long. The germline CDR1 and CDR2 sequences are MDHEN and SYDVKM. V was cut by 2 bases and J by 0 bases, with 11 bases left in between.